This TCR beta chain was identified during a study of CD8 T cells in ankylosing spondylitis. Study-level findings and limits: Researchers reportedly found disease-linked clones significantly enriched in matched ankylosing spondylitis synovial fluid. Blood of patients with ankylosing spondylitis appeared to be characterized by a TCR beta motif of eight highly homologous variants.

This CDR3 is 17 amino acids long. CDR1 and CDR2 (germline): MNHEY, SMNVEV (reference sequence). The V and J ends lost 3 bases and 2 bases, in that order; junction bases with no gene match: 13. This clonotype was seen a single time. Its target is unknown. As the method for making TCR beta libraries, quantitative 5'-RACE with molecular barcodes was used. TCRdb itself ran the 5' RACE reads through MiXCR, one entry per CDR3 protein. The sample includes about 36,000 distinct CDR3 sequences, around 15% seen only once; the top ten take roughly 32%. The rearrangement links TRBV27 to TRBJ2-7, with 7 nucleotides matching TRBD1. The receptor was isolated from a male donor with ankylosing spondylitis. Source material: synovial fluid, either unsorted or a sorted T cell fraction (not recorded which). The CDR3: CASSFLRGRGFPYEQYF. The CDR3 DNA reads TGTGCCAGCAGTTTTCTTAGGGGCAGGGGGTTCCCCTACGAGCAGTACTTC.